This T cell receptor (beta chain) emerged from a study of T cell repertoires in cytomegalovirus infection. TCRdb recomputed calls from the reads with MiXCR, one row per CDR3 protein. The repertoire has 200,000 to 300,000 distinct CDR3 sequences, 5% to 8.5% of them found once; the top ten carry more than 5.5%. General study findings and limits: There were carriers of CMV plus the relevant HLA, and cumulative public TCR beta family frequency identified them. HLA-C-restricted CMV clonotypes gave the most frequent clonotype in two of eight donors.

This clonotype was seen many times. Antigen specificity is unknown. Per the germline V gene, CDR1 is LGHNA and CDR2 is YNFKEQ. This CDR3 is 16 amino acids long. Trimming took 1 base from V and 3 from J; bases not matched to a gene: 5. Sequenced input: PBMCs. This receptor was taken from a human donor in good health (CMV status not recorded). Some clones in this sample may be carry-over from other donors' samples. The J gene is TRBJ2-3, the V gene TRBV4-2; 9 bases match TRBD2. The CDR3 sequence: CASSQAGGGATDTQYF. CDR3 nucleotide sequence: TGTGCCAGCAGCCAAGCTGGCGGGGGGGCTACAGATACGCAGTATTTT.